This T cell receptor (beta chain) derives from a study of beta chain features in type 1 diabetes. Study results and caveats: In every one of the four CD4+ subsets, TCRB CDR3s were moderately but significantly shorter in Type 1 diabetes patients. Naive, central memory and Treg TCRB repertoires appeared more alike in patients than in healthy donors.

The isolated RNA, all of it, was reverse transcribed, so expressed TCRB transcripts were what got sequenced. Repertoires were generated with immunoSEQ multiplex PCR, while TCRdb's copy carries only in-frame clones and drops some. The sample includes approximately 250,000 clones, approximately 10% of them seen just once. In the case of this clone: Its target is unknown.

Material for sequencing was naive CD4+ T cells from blood. The clonotype was recovered from a young man with type 1 diabetes.

Here the CDR3 DNA reads TGTGCCAGCACCTCGCAGGGGGGCGTGGGCTACACCTTC. This gives the protein CASTSQGGVGYTF. V gene TRBV2 combines with J gene TRBJ1-2; TRBD1 matches 7 bases. Germline V gives CDR1 SNHLY, CDR2 FYNNEI. The junction had 10 bases not matched to a gene; V was cut back by 7 bases and J by 8 bases. The CDR3 sequence is 13 residues long.